The 23 T cell receptor beta chains below were found in one sample sequenced in a study of T cells in Graves' hyperthyroidism and ophthalmopathy. TCR beta CDR3 regions were amplified from RNA. RT-PCR in the first round (using the HTBI primer set) targeted the TCR CDR3. TCRdb re-called the multiplex PCR reads with MiXCR, one entry per CDR3 protein. The sample contains 700,000 to 950,000 distinct CDR3 sequences, about a third of which appear only once. The specimen was blood. The receptors were gathered from a middle-aged woman with Graves' hyperthyroidism.

This sequence joins TRBV7-9 and TRBJ1-2; D is ambiguous. The V and J ends lost 10 bases and 9 bases respectively, with 6 bases between them. The germline V gene has CDR1 SEHNR and CDR2 FQNEAQ (reference sequence). The length of the CDR3 is 8 residues. In nucleotides, the CDR3 is TGTGCCACCGACCGCTACACCTTC. It is translated as CATDRYTF.

The genes are TRBV30 and TRBJ1-6; 8 nucleotides match TRBD1. With V trimmed by 3 bases and J by 7 bases, 2 bases remained unmatched. This CDR3 has 13 amino acids. Germline V lookup: CDR1 GTSNPN, CDR2 SVGIG (reference sequence). This chain's CDR3 is CAWRRTGNSPLHF. CDR3 bases: TGTGCCTGGAGGAGGACAGGGAATTCACCCCTCCACTTT. Looking up the rest from reference TRBV30 and TRBJ1-6 gives the full variable domain: SQTIHQWPATLVQPVGSPLSLECTVEGTSNPNLYWYRQAAGRGLQLLFYSVGIGQISSEVPQNLSASRPQDRQFILSSKKLLLSDSGFYLCAWRRTGNSPLHFGNGTRLTVT.

The V call is TRBV6-6, the J call TRBJ1-1, with no clear D. The CDR3 consists of 12 residues. V was clipped by 6 bases and J by 7 bases, with 12 bases between them. The germline V gene has CDR1 MNHNY and CDR2 SVGAGI (reference sequence). In DNA, the CDR3 is TGTGCCAGCAGCGTGGGAGGGTATGAAGCTTTCTTT. This translates into CASSVGGYEAFF.

The V gene is TRBV28, the J gene TRBJ1-2; D is ambiguous. V was pared by 6 bases and J by 4 bases, with 18 bases between. The CDR3 is 15 amino acids. CDR1 is MDHEN and CDR2 is SYDVKM in the germline V gene. CDR3 bases: TGTGCCAGCAGCCTTGACACCAGCTATCTCTATGGCTACACCTTC. It specifies CASSLDTSYLYGYTF.

The chain links TRBV29-1 to TRBJ1-1; 10 nucleotides align to TRBD1. This CDR3 has 13 amino acids. Losses at the gene ends were 5 bases for V and 4 bases for J; bases not matched to a gene: 4. Per the germline V gene, CDR1 is SQVTM and CDR2 is ANQGSEA. The CDR3 region has the DNA TGCAGCGTTACGGGACAGGGGATCACTGAAGCTTTCTTT. This sequence encodes CSVTGQGITEAFF.

This clonotype occurred many times. The rearrangement links TRBV12-3 or TRBV12-4 to TRBJ2-2; TRBD2 agrees at 7 bases. Trimming at V came to 5 bases and at J to 7 bases, leaving 4 bases not matched to a gene. The CDR3 runs to 13 residues. CDR3 in amino acids: CASSPAGDGELFF. In DNA, the CDR3 is TGTGCCAGCAGTCCCGCGGGGGACGGGGAGCTGTTTTTT.

V usage is TRBV15 and J usage is TRBJ2-3; D gene unclear. V shed 9 bases and J shed 4 bases, with 14 bases lying between them. CDR3 size: 13 residues. Germline CDR1 is LNHNV and CDR2 is YYDKDF (reference sequence). DNA of the CDR3: TGTGCCACTCGAACCCGAGGCGCAGATACGCAGTATTTT. It yields the protein CATRTRGADTQYF.

The chain carries TRBV13 and TRBJ2-7; either TRBD1 or TRBD2 may fit D (5 bases each). The CDR3 has 15 amino acids. V gave up 1 base and J gave up 4 bases, with 14 bases separating them. CDR1 PRHDT and CDR2 FYEKMQ come from the germline V gene (reference sequence). The CDR3 region has the DNA TGTGCCAGCAGCTTAGATGGGACGTTAGGTTACGAGCAGTACTTC. It yields the protein CASSLDGTLGYEQYF. Supplemented by reference TRBV13 and TRBJ2-7, the full variable domain reads AAGVIQSPRHLIKEKRETATLKCYPIPRHDTVYWYQQGPGQDPQFLISFYEKMQSDKGSIPDRFSAQQFSDYHSELNMSSLELGDSALYFCASSLDGTLGYEQYFGPGTRLTVT.

CDR3 in amino acids: CATSDPLAGGYLETQYF. The CDR3 nucleotides are TGTGCCACCAGTGATCCACTAGCGGGGGGTTATTTAGAGACCCAGTACTTC. The V call is TRBV24-1, the J call TRBJ2-5; TRBD2 matches at 12 bases. Germline CDR1 KGHDR, CDR2 SFDVKD. V shed 3 bases, J shed 4 bases, and the junction held 8 bases outside the gene matches. The CDR3 is made up of 17 amino acids.

This clonotype was counted ten times or more. The chain has TRBV7-3 and TRBJ2-7, with D perhaps TRBD1 or TRBD2 (5 bases each). The CDR3 is 15 amino acids. V lost 2 bases, J lost 2 bases, and 13 bases lay in between. Germline CDR1 and CDR2: SGHTA and FQGTGA. The CDR3 sequence: CASSLDGALTYEQYF. The CDR3 region has the DNA TGTGCCAGCAGCTTAGACGGGGCGCTTACCTACGAGCAGTACTTC.

As for this clonotype: Just one base apart from a much larger clone, this may be a read error. The chain combines TRBV5-1 with TRBJ2-7; the D gene is possibly TRBD1 (6 bases). The CDR3 is 15 amino acids. In germline, CDR1 is SGHRS, CDR2 YFSETQ. Between the trimmed V and J ends, which lost 0 bases and 6 bases, there was a span of 16 bases. The CDR3 loop is CASSLDRTVWPEQYF. The CDR3 nucleotides are TGCGCCAGCAGCTTGGATAGGACAGTCTGGCCCGAGCAGTACTTC.

This rearrangement joins TRBV2 to TRBJ2-7; 12 bases match TRBD2. The CDR3 is 15 amino acids. Looked up from germline, CDR1 is SNHLY and CDR2 is FYNNEI. Trimming cost V 6 bases and J 3 bases; bases outside gene matches: 6. This CDR3 is CASRSGLAGYYEQYF. Written as DNA, the CDR3 is TGTGCCAGCAGGAGCGGACTAGCGGGATACTACGAGCAGTACTTC.

This chain joins TRBV4-1 and TRBJ1-4; D ambiguous. The CDR3 consists of 15 residues. The V gene lost 4 bases and the J gene lost 0 bases, with 9 bases spanning the gap. Germline CDR1 MGHRA, CDR2 YSYEKL. The CDR3 region is CASSLGSTTNEKLFF. The DNA for the CDR3 is TGCGCCAGCAGCCTGGGGTCAACAACTAATGAAAAACTGTTTTTT.

The J gene is TRBJ2-5, the V gene TRBV18; D is unresolved. Germline CDR1 reads KGHSH; CDR2 reads LQKENI. This CDR3 is 14 amino acids long. Deletions cut 0 bases from V and 3 bases from J, with 8 bases between. The CDR3 protein is CASSPPQEKETQYF. The CDR3 DNA follows: TGTGCCAGCTCACCACCGCAGGAGAAAGAGACCCAGTACTTC.

This clonotype occurred many times. The chain is built from TRBV7-8 and TRBJ1-6; D is uncertain. Trimming shortened V by 5 bases and J by 7 bases, and 9 bases separated the two germline ends. The germline CDR1 and CDR2 sequences are SGHVS and FQNEAQ. This CDR3 has 13 amino acids. The CDR3 spells CASSPGRNSPLHF. DNA of the CDR3: TGTGCCAGCAGCCCAGGACGGAATTCACCCCTCCACTTT.

The chain joins TRBV29-1 to TRBJ2-7; no clear D. V was clipped by 8 bases and J by 4 bases, with 9 bases between them. The CDR3 spans 10 residues. Germline values: CDR1 SQVTM, CDR2 ANQGSEA. In DNA, the CDR3 is TGCAGCTTACTATATTACGAGCAGTACTTC. As protein: CSLLYYEQYF.

This clonotype was counted only a few times. At one end, the junction sequence differs from germline, possibly due to a read error. The gene calls are TRBV10-3 and TRBJ2-7, with 13 bases aligning to TRBD2. Germline CDR1 ENHRY, CDR2 SYGVKD. The CDR3 runs to 16 residues. The CDR3 here is CASSYSGLAGEDEQYF. CDR3 DNA: TGTGCCAGCAGTTACTCTGGACTAGCGGGAGAGGACGAGCAGTACTTC.

As concerns this clonotype: This sequence may be a read error, since a much larger clone differs from it by one base. The rearrangement uses TRBV25-1 and TRBJ2-2; maybe TRBD2 (5 bases). From germline, CDR1 is MGHDK and CDR2 SYGVNS. CDR3 length: 16 residues. The CDR3 spells CASSEYTSYRTGQLFF. As DNA, the CDR3 is TGTGCCAGCAGTGAATATACTAGTTATCGCACCGGGCAGCTGTTTTTT.

This clonotype was observed a handful of times. The chain is built from TRBV10-1 and TRBJ1-4; 9 bases map to TRBD1. V trimming: 6 bases; J trimming: 7 bases; junction bases outside the gene matches: 9. There are 15 residues in the CDR3. CDR1 is WNHNN, CDR2 SYGVQD, per germline (reference sequence). This chain's CDR3 is CASSEQGANIEKLFF. CDR3 nucleotides: TGCGCCAGCAGCGAACAGGGGGCGAATATTGAAAAACTGTTTTTT.

The gene calls are TRBV20-1 and TRBJ1-2; possible D gene TRBD1, 5 bases. This CDR3 is 13 amino acids long. Trimming shortened V by 3 bases and J by 8 bases, and 16 bases separated the two germline ends. Germline lookup yields CDR1 DFQATT and CDR2 SNEGSKA (reference sequence). This CDR3 is CSARDTVVKGYTF. The DNA of the CDR3 is TGCAGTGCTAGGGACACAGTAGTAAAAGGCTACACCTTC.

Note on this clonotype: Its ends do not fully match the called genes, so a read error is possible. The chain carries TRBV5-8 and TRBJ1-4; tentative D call: TRBD1 (5 bases). The germline CDR1 and CDR2 sequences are SGHTS and YDEGEE. The CDR3 sequence is 17 residues long. The CDR3 bases are TGCGCCAGCAGCCGGACCATAATGGGGGGTGCTAATGAAAAACTGTTTTTT. It is translated as CASSRTIMGGANEKLFF.

The J gene is TRBJ2-5, the V gene TRBV12-3 or TRBV12-4; D possibly corresponds to TRBD1 (6 bases). The CDR3 length is 14 residues. V dropped 10 bases and J dropped 5 bases, with 20 bases sitting between them. CDR3 nucleotide sequence: TGTGCCATAAAGGCGGCAGGGGCCCGGGAGACCCAGTACTTC. This codes for CAIKAAGARETQYF.

Turning to this clonotype: A clone one base away is much larger, so this may be a read error. The chain has TRBV7-9 and TRBJ2-5; 7 nucleotides agree with TRBD2. Germline assignment: CDR1 SEHNR and CDR2 FQNEAQ (reference sequence). CDR3 size: 13 residues. V shed 3 bases and J 9 bases; nucleotides not matched to a gene: 7. Written as DNA, the CDR3 is TGTGCCAGCAGCTTCGGGGGGATCGAGGCCCAGTACTTC. It is translated as CASSFGGIEAQYF.